The next 32 T cell receptor beta chains were all read from a single sample in a study of shared clonotypes between healthy human individuals. The assay was immunoSEQ multiplex PCR, and TCRdb's table has in-frame clones only and misses some. This sample carries about 1,900,000 clones, over 85% of them seen once, and the ten largest clones take approximately 1%. Naive CD8 cells lacked CD45RO, underwent positive selection for CCR7 and left out terminally differentiated effector memory CD45RA+ cells. Sequencing used naive CD8+ T cells sorted from blood. These receptors all come from a young man in good health.

The chain employs TRBV5-1 and TRBJ2-7; no clear D. V lost 4 bases and J 2 bases, leaving 10 bases between the germline ends. The CDR3 is made up of 13 amino acids. Germline CDR1 reads SGHRS; CDR2 reads YFSETQ. The CDR3 is CASSPWATYEQYF. Here the CDR3 DNA reads TGCGCCAGCAGCCCGTGGGCGACCTACGAGCAGTACTTC.

The rearrangement joins TRBV2 to TRBJ1-2; no clear D gene. Germline V gives CDR1 SNHLY, CDR2 FYNNEI. V gave up 4 bases and J gave up 0 bases, with 12 bases separating them. The CDR3 spans 15 residues. The CDR3 DNA follows: TGTGCCAGCAGTGTTCACAAGTCGCCTAACTATGGCTACACCTTC. It specifies CASSVHKSPNYGYTF.

This chain uses TRBV4-1 with TRBJ1-1; 7 bases line up with TRBD1. Looked up from germline, CDR1 is MGHRA and CDR2 is YSYEKL. The CDR3 extends over 15 amino acids. V was clipped by 1 base and J by 4 bases; unmatched bases: 6. Here the CDR3 DNA reads TGCGCCAGCAGCCAAGGGGCGACAGGGAGCACTGAAGCTTTCTTT. Translating it yields CASSQGATGSTEAFF.

In its sample, this clone was seen once. The chain is built from TRBV11-1 and TRBJ2-5, with 8 bases lining up with TRBD2. The CDR3 extends over 14 amino acids. V shed 2 bases and J 3 bases; nucleotides not matched to a gene: 2. The V gene's germline CDR1 is SGHAT and CDR2 FQDESV (reference sequence). CDR3 nucleotide sequence: TGTGCCAGCAGCTTACCAGCGGGGGAAGAGACCCAGTACTTC. Translated, it gives CASSLPAGEETQYF.

The rearrangement joins TRBV28 to TRBJ1-4, with D tentatively TRBD1 (5 bases). The CDR3 has 16 residues. Germline CDR1 and CDR2: MDHEN and SYDVKM. Trimming took off 3 bases at V and 0 bases at J, with 11 bases between the two ends. CDR3 bases: TGTGCCAGCAGTTTCGGAGAGGGGACAACTAATGAAAAACTGTTTTTT. Its translation is CASSFGEGTTNEKLFF.

The J gene is TRBJ2-7, the V gene TRBV2, with 7 bases lining up with TRBD1. V shed 6 bases and J 3 bases; nucleotides not matched to a gene: 5. The CDR3 totals 13 residues. The germline gives CDR1 SNHLY, CDR2 FYNNEI. The chain's CDR3 is CASRKGAFYEQYF. In DNA, the CDR3 is TGTGCCAGCAGGAAGGGGGCATTCTACGAGCAGTACTTC.

As for this clone: Distinct nucleotide sequences in the sample also encode this CDR3. V and J are TRBV6-1 and TRBJ1-2; D is ambiguous. Germline CDR1 is MNHNS and CDR2 is SASEGT. V shed 0 bases and J shed 8 bases, with 4 bases lying between them. The CDR3 runs 11 residues. The CDR3 loop is CASSEAGGYTF. The CDR3 nucleotides are TGTGCCAGCAGTGAAGCTGGGGGCTACACCTTC.

To note about this clone: It is likely a read error, because the conserved phenylalanine at the end of the CDR3 is missing. Because the CDR3's place on the DNA is in doubt, the DNA is left out and the CDR3 is given as listed by TCRdb. This chain connects TRBV11-3 to TRBJ2-7; TRBD1 is the table's D call and was not checked against the DNA. Germline V gene data show CDR1 as SGHNT and CDR2 as YENEEA. The CDR3 has 12 residues if both end residues are counted. CDR3 protein: CASSHRPDRRRN.

J is TRBJ2-1 and V is TRBV5-4, with 11 bases lining up with TRBD2. Germline values: CDR1 SGHNT, CDR2 YYREEE (reference sequence). There are 15 residues in the CDR3. V was clipped by 4 bases and J by 8 bases; unmatched bases: 8. For the CDR3, the DNA is TGTGCCAGCAGCGGATGGACTAGCGGGTGGGATGAGCAGTTCTTC. It codes for CASSGWTSGWDEQFF.

A remark on this clone: Additional DNA sequences in this sample encode the identical CDR3. The chain recombines TRBV27 with TRBJ1-5, with a possible D match to TRBD1 (6 bases). Germline CDR1 MNHEY, CDR2 SMNVEV (reference sequence). This CDR3 contains 14 residues. V was pared by 5 bases and J by 2 bases, with 10 bases between. This CDR3 reads CASSRRQGNQPQHF. The CDR3, as DNA: TGTGCCAGCAGTCGGCGACAGGGCAATCAGCCCCAGCATTTT.

The chain joins TRBV5-6 to TRBJ2-7, with 8 bases identical to TRBD2. Per germline, CDR1 SGHDT and CDR2 YYEEEE. The CDR3 totals 16 residues. Trimming took 3 bases from V and 7 from J; bases not matched to a gene: 15. CDR3 sequence (DNA): TGTGCCAGCAGCTGGCCTTGGGGACTAGACTCCGGGGAGCAGTACTTC. Protein: CASSWPWGLDSGEQYF.

Note on this clone: The same CDR3 can be traced to other DNA sequences in this sample. V gene TRBV13 combines with J gene TRBJ1-2; 7 bases map to TRBD1. The ends lost 5 bases at V and 2 bases at J; junction bases unmatched: 2. CDR1 is PRHDT and CDR2 is FYEKMQ in the germline V gene (reference sequence). There are 13 residues in the CDR3. CDR3 sequence: CASSQQGNYGYTF. In DNA form, the CDR3 reads TGTGCCAGCAGCCAACAGGGGAACTATGGCTACACCTTC.

About this clone itself: The sample has other DNA sequences that encode this CDR3 too. The chain is built from TRBV4-1 and TRBJ1-5, with D unclear. There are 13 residues in the CDR3. CDR1 MGHRA and CDR2 YSYEKL come from the germline V gene. Deletions cut 0 bases from V and 6 bases from J, with 6 bases between. In nucleotides, the CDR3 is TGCGCCAGCAGCCAAGAAACAAGTCAGCCCCAGCATTTT. It translates to CASSQETSQPQHF.

The count of this clone is one. The rearrangement uses TRBV5-1 and TRBJ2-7, with D possibly matching TRBD1 (6 bases). This CDR3 is 12 amino acids long. Germline V gives CDR1 SGHRS, CDR2 YFSETQ. Trimming took 3 bases from V and 6 from J, leaving 10 bases between them. CDR3 amino acids: CASSYGTSEQYF. The CDR3, as DNA: TGCGCCAGCAGCTACGGGACAAGCGAGCAGTACTTC. Variable domain in full (rest from reference TRBV5-1 and TRBJ2-7): KAGVTQTPRYLIKTRGQQVTLSCSPISGHRSVSWYQQTPGQGLQFLFEYFSETQRNKGNFPGRFSGRQFSNSRSEMNVSTLELGDSALYLCASSYGTSEQYFGPGTRLTVT.

J is TRBJ2-1 and V is TRBV27; the match to TRBD1 covers 8 bases. V lost 7 bases and J lost 2; bases outside the gene matches: 7. Looked up from germline, CDR1 is MNHEY and CDR2 is SMNVEV (reference sequence). The CDR3 runs 15 residues. In DNA, the CDR3 is TGTGCCAGCAAAAAGGACAGGGATACCTACAATGAGCAGTTCTTC. Protein product: CASKKDRDTYNEQFF.

This chain links TRBV5-6 with TRBJ2-7, with TRBD1 identical over 11 bases. Unmatched junction bases numbered 9, after V lost 3 bases and J lost 4 bases. Germline assignment: CDR1 SGHDT and CDR2 YYEEEE. The CDR3 length is 16 residues. The CDR3 DNA follows: TGTGCCAGCAGCTCGACCCCGGGACAGGGGGTTTACGAGCAGTACTTC. Translated, it gives CASSSTPGQGVYEQYF.

The V gene is TRBV27, the J gene TRBJ2-3, with D perhaps matching TRBD1 or TRBD2 (6 bases each). CDR3 length: 17 residues. The V gene's germline CDR1 is MNHEY and CDR2 SMNVEV (reference sequence). The V end lost 2 bases, the J end lost 2 bases, and 17 bases lay between the germline ends. CDR3 region: CASSLVRVGGPTDTQYF. In DNA form, the CDR3 reads TGTGCCAGCAGTTTAGTGCGTGTCGGGGGCCCCACAGATACGCAGTATTTT.

The chain joins TRBV2 to TRBJ1-6; D is undetermined. The V gene lost 7 bases and the J gene lost 4 bases, with 20 bases spanning the gap. The CDR3 is 17 amino acids. Germline V CDR1 and CDR2: SNHLY, FYNNEI. In nucleotides, the CDR3 is TGTGCCAGCACGGGAAGCACCGATCTGAAATATAATTCACCCCTCCACTTT. The encoded protein is CASTGSTDLKYNSPLHF.

This chain connects TRBV4-1 to TRBJ2-3; TRBD2 aligns across 15 bases. Per germline, CDR1 MGHRA and CDR2 YSYEKL. V shed 4 bases and J 6 bases; nucleotides not matched to a gene: 5. This CDR3 contains 16 residues. CDR3 loop: CASSPGLAGGRDTQYF. CDR3 sequence (DNA): TGCGCCAGCAGCCCAGGACTAGCGGGGGGGCGGGATACGCAGTATTTT.

The chain combines TRBV7-2 with TRBJ2-3; D may be TRBD2 (6 bases). The CDR3 is 15 amino acids. Germline loops: CDR1 SGHTA, CDR2 FQGNSA. Between the trimmed V and J ends, which lost 5 bases and 0 bases, there was a span of 12 bases. The CDR3 region has the DNA TGTGCCAGCAGCCACGGGAGCCGGAGCACAGATACGCAGTATTTT. Protein: CASSHGSRSTDTQYF.

About this clone itself: The same CDR3 is also encoded by other DNA sequences in this sample. The J gene is TRBJ2-7, the V gene TRBV7-6; 10 bases line up with TRBD2. The CDR3 spans 13 residues. Germline V gene sequence: CDR1 SGHVS, CDR2 FNYEAQ. V lost 5 bases and J lost 4; bases outside the gene matches: 2. CDR3 amino acids: CASSPSGSYEQYF. Here the CDR3 DNA reads TGTGCCAGCAGCCCTAGCGGGAGTTACGAGCAGTACTTC.

This clone has just one count. This chain joins TRBV7-2 and TRBJ2-5; tentatively, D is TRBD2 (5 bases). The CDR3 has 17 residues. V gave up 3 bases and J gave up 4 bases, with 21 bases separating them. CDR1 and CDR2 (germline): SGHTA, FQGNSA. CDR3 residues: CASSLWPALGLGETQYF. CDR3 DNA: TGTGCCAGCAGCTTGTGGCCCGCTCTCGGACTGGGAGAGACCCAGTACTTC.

This chain connects TRBV12-5 to TRBJ1-2, with a tentative D call TRBD1 (5 bases). The V end lost 3 bases, the J end lost 5 bases, and 16 bases lay between the germline ends. The CDR3 totals 15 residues. Germline V CDR1 and CDR2: LGHNT, FRNRAP. The CDR3 spells CASGLGTLIGYGYTF. For the CDR3, the DNA is TGTGCTAGTGGTTTAGGGACCTTAATAGGGTATGGCTACACCTTC.

The J gene is TRBJ2-7, the V gene TRBV5-5, with 8 bases lining up with TRBD1. The CDR3 length is 13 residues. Germline CDR1 is SGHKS and CDR2 is YYEKEE (reference sequence). Trimming took 7 bases from V and 2 from J; bases not matched to a gene: 5. CDR3 residues: CASGTGGPYEQYF. CDR3 coding DNA: TGTGCCAGCGGCACAGGGGGGCCCTACGAGCAGTACTTC.

The gene calls are TRBV28 and TRBJ1-6; D remains ambiguous. The V gene lost 4 bases and the J gene lost 0 bases, with 13 bases spanning the gap. CDR1 and CDR2 from the germline V gene are MDHEN and SYDVKM. The CDR3 contains 17 residues. CDR3 in amino acids: CASSSGQFRSYNSPLHF. The DNA for the CDR3 is TGTGCCAGCAGTTCGGGTCAGTTTCGCTCCTATAATTCACCCCTCCACTTT.

The V call is TRBV6-5, the J call TRBJ1-4; 8 positions agree with TRBD1. With V trimmed by 6 bases and J by 3 bases, 6 bases remained unmatched. This CDR3 is built from 15 residues. The germline V gene encodes CDR1 MNHEY and CDR2 SVGAGI. The CDR3 loop is CASRPQTGANEKLFF. In nucleotides, the CDR3 is TGTGCCAGCAGACCTCAGACAGGGGCTAATGAAAAACTGTTTTTT.

The genes are TRBV4-3 and TRBJ2-3; D is uncertain. This CDR3 spans 15 amino acids. V was clipped by 1 base and J by 5 bases, with 13 bases between them. CDR1 LGHNA and CDR2 YSLEER come from the germline V gene. The DNA for the CDR3 is TGCGCCAGCAGCCAAGTAAGCGCTGGGGAAGATACGCAGTATTTT. It encodes CASSQVSAGEDTQYF.

This clone has only one observation. This chain connects TRBV10-3 to TRBJ2-7, with D perhaps matching TRBD1 or TRBD2 (6 bases each). CDR1 is ENHRY and CDR2 is SYGVKD in the germline V gene. The ends were cut back, 0 bases at V and 5 bases at J, with 17 bases in the middle. The CDR3 is made up of 16 amino acids. In nucleotides, the CDR3 is TGTGCCATCAGTGAGTCGGAGGGACATCCCGTCGACGAGCAGTACTTC. Translation: CAISESEGHPVDEQYF.

The CDR3 bases are TGTGCCACCCAGGAGGGGTCCTCCTATAATTCACCCCTCCACTTT. Amino acids: CATQEGSSYNSPLHF. The chain links TRBV19 to TRBJ1-6, with D possibly TRBD1 on 5 matching bases. Trimming shortened V by 10 bases and J by 0 bases, and 13 bases separated the two germline ends. This CDR3 contains 15 residues. Per germline, CDR1 LNHDA and CDR2 SQIVND (reference sequence).

The chain carries TRBV2 and TRBJ1-2; D not resolved. Germline assignment: CDR1 SNHLY and CDR2 FYNNEI. Trimming removed 2 bases from V and 3 bases from J, with 13 bases in between. CDR3 length: 15 residues. CDR3 protein: CASSETVTPDYGYTF. The CDR3 DNA is TGTGCCAGCAGTGAAACTGTGACACCAGACTATGGCTACACCTTC. The full variable domain, with the rest looked up from reference TRBV2 and TRBJ1-2, is EPEVTQTPSHQVTQMGQEVILRCVPISNHLYFYWYRQILGQKVEFLVSFYNNEISEKSEIFDDQFSVERPDGSNFTLKIRSTKLEDSAMYFCASSETVTPDYGYTFGSGTRLTVV.

The chain is built from TRBV6-4 and TRBJ2-3; TRBD1 matches 10 bases. CDR1 MRHNA and CDR2 SNTAGT come from the germline V gene. V lost 10 bases to trimming and J lost 6 bases; unmatched junction nucleotides: 4. The CDR3 is 12 amino acids. CDR3 protein: CAIGQGVDTQYF. CDR3 DNA sequence: TGTGCCATCGGACAGGGGGTGGATACGCAGTATTTT.

With regard to this clone: The sample has other DNA sequences that encode this CDR3 too. The V and J genes are TRBV29-1 and TRBJ2-3, with D possibly being TRBD2 (6 bases). This CDR3 has 9 residues. Germline-derived CDR1 and CDR2 are SQVTM and ANQGSEA. In nucleotides, the CDR3 is TGCAGACGGGGGAATACGCAGTATTTT. Translating it yields CRRGNTQYF.